This TCR beta chain came from a study of blood T cell repertoires in COVID-19. The wider study: Acute and convalescent COVID-19 samples came from the United States, Italy and Spain. Sample material is recorded as cDNA or gDNA derived from T cells, B-cell-depleted T cells, or PBMCs.

Sequenced by immunoSEQ multiplex PCR; TCRdb stores in-frame clones only, minus some. The sample lists 95,000 to 130,000 clones; less than 85% were seen once. Germline lookup yields CDR1 MNHEY and CDR2 SVGEGT. After removal of 2 bases from V and 2 bases from J, the junction contained 4 bases not matched to a gene. The length of the CDR3 is 15 residues. The source is a man under 40 with acute or convalescent COVID-19. The genes are TRBV6-2 or TRBV6-3 and TRBJ1-2; TRBD1 agrees at 8 bases. The sequenced sample consisted of peripheral blood. The CDR3 region has the DNA TGTGCCAGCAGTTACGGGGGACAGGAGAACTATGGCTACACCTTC. Translation gives CASSYGGQENYGYTF.